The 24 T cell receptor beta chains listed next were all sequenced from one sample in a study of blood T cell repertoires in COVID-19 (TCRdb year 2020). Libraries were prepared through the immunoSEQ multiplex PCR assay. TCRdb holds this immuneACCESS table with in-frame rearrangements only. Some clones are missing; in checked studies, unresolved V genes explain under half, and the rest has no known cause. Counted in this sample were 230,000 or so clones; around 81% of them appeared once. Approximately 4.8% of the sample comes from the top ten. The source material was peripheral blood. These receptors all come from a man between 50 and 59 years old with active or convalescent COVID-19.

The CDR3 loop is CASSLGPAGGETQYF. The CDR3 bases are TGTGCCAGCAGCTTAGGGCCAGCGGGGGGTGAGACCCAGTACTTC. The V gene is TRBV7-6, the J gene TRBJ2-5, with TRBD2 matching 9 bases. This CDR3 has 15 amino acids. Germline CDR1 reads SGHVS; CDR2 reads FNYEAQ. Trimming removed 1 base from V and 5 bases from J; junction bases left unmatched: 5. Drawing the rest from reference TRBV7-6 and TRBJ2-5, the complete variable domain is GAGVSQSPRYKVTKRGQDVALRCDPISGHVSLYWYRQALGQGPEFLTYFNYEAQQDKSGLPNDRFSAERPEGSISTLTIQRTEQRDSAMYRCASSLGPAGGETQYFGPGTRLLVL.

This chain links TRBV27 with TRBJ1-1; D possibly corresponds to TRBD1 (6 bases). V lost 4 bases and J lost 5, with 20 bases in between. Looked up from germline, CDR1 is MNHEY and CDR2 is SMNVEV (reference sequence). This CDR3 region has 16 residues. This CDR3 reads CASSYPRRGRGTEAFF. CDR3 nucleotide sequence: TGTGCCAGCAGTTACCCTCGGCGGGGGCGTGGAACTGAAGCTTTCTTT.

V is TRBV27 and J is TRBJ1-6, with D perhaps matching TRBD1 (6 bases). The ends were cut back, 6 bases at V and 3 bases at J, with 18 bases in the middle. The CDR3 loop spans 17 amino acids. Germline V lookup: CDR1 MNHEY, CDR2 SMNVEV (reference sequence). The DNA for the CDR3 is TGTGCCAGCAGGTCGGTGATGACAGGAGACTATAATTCACCCCTCCACTTT. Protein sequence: CASRSVMTGDYNSPLHF.

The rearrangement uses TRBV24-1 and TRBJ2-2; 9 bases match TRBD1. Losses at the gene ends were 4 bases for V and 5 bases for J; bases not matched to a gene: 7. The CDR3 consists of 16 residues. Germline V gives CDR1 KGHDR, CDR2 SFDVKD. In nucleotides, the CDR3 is TGTGCCACCAGTGACAATCGACAGGGGGGGACCGGGGAGCTGTTTTTT. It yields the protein CATSDNRQGGTGELFF.

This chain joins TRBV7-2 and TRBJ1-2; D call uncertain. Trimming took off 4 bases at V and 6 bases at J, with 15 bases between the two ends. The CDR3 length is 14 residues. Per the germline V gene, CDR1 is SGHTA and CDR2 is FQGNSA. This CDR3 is CASSSPNRRDGYTF. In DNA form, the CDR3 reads TGTGCCAGCAGCTCCCCTAACCGGAGGGATGGCTACACCTTC.

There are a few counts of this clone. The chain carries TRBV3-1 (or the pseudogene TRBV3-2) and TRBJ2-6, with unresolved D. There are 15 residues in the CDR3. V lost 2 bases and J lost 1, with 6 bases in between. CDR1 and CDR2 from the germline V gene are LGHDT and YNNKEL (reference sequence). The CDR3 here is CASSQSLSGANVLTF. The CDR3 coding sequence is TGTGCCAGCAGCCAATCCCTTTCTGGGGCCAACGTCCTGACTTTC.

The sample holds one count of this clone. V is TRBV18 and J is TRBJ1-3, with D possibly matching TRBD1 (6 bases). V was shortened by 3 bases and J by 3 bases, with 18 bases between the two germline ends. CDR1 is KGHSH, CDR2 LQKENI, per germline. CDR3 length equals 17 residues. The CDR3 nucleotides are TGTGCCAGCTCACCGGGCGGACAGTTTCGCTTTGGAAACACCATATATTTT. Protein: CASSPGGQFRFGNTIYF. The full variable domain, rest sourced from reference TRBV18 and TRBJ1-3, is NAGVMQNPRHLVRRRGQEARLRCSPMKGHSHVYWYRQLPEEGLKFMVYLQKENIIDESGMPKERFSAEFPKEGPSILRIQQVVRGDSAAYFCASSPGGQFRFGNTIYFGEGSWLTVV.

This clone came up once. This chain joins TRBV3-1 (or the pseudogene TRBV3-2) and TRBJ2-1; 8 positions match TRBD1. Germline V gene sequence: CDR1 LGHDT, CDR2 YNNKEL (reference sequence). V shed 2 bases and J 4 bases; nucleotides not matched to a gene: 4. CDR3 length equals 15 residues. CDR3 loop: CASSQRDRPYNEQFF. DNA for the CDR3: TGTGCCAGCAGCCAAAGGGACAGGCCATACAATGAGCAGTTCTTC.

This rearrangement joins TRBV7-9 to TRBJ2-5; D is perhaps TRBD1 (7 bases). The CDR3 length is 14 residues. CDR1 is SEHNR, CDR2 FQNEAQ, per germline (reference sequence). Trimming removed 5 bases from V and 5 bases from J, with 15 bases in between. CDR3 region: CASSGGTVGETQYF. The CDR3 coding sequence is TGTGCCAGCAGCGGGGGGACAGTTGGGGAGACCCAGTACTTC.

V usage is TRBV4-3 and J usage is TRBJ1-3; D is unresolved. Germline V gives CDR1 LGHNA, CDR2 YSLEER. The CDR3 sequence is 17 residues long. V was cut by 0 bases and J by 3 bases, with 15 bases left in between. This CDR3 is CASSQDTGSGSGNTIYF. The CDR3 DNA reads TGCGCCAGCAGCCAAGACACGGGATCGGGAAGTGGAAACACCATATATTTT.

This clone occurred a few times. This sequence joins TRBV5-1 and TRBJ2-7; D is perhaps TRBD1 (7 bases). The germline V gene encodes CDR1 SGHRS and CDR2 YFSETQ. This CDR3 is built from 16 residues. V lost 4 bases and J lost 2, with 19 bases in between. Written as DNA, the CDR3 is TGCGCCAGCAGCCCGGCGGGGACAGCCCATGCCTACGAGCAGTACTTC. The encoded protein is CASSPAGTAHAYEQYF.

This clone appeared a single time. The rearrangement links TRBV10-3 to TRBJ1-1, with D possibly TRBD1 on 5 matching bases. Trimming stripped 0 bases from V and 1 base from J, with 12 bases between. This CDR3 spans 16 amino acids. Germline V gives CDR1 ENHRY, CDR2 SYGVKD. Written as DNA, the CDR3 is TGTGCCATCAGTGAGTCATATAGGGGCAGGAACACTGAAGCTTTCTTT. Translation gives CAISESYRGRNTEAFF.

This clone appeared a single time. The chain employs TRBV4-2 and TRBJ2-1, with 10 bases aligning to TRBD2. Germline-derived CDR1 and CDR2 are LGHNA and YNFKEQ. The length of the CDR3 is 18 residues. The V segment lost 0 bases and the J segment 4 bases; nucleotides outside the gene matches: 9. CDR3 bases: TGTGCCAGCAGCCAAGATGGGTCGGAGACTAGCGGGTACAATGAGCAGTTCTTC. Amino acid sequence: CASSQDGSETSGYNEQFF.

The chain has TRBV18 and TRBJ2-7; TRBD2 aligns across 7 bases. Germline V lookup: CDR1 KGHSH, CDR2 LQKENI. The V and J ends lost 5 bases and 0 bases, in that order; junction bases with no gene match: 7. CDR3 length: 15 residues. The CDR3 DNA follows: TGTGCCAGCTCAACCAGCGGGACTGTCTCCTACGAGCAGTACTTC. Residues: CASSTSGTVSYEQYF.

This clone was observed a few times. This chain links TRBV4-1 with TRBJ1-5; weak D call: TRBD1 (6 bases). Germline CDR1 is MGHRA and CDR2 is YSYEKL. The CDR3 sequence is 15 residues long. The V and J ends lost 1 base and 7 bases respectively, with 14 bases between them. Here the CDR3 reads CASSQVGGGRQPQHF. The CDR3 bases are TGCGCCAGCAGCCAAGTCGGGGGCGGGAGGCAGCCCCAGCATTTT.

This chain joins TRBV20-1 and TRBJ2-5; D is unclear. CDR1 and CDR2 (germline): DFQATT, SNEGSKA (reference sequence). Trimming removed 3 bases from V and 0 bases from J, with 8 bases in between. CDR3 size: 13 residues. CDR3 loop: CSASHADQETQYF. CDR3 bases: TGCAGTGCTAGTCATGCAGACCAAGAGACCCAGTACTTC.

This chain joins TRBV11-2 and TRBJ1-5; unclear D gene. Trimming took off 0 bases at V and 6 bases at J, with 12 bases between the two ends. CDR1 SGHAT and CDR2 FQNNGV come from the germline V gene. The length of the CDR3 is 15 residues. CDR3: CASSLDPSVRQPQHF. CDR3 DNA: TGTGCCAGCAGCTTAGACCCATCGGTCCGTCAGCCCCAGCATTTT.

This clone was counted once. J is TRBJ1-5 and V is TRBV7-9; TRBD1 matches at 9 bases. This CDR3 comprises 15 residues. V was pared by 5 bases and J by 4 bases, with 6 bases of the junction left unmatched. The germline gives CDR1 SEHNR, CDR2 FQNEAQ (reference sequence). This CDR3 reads CASSRTGDGNQPQHF. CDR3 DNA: TGTGCCAGCAGCCGGACAGGGGATGGGAATCAGCCCCAGCATTTT.

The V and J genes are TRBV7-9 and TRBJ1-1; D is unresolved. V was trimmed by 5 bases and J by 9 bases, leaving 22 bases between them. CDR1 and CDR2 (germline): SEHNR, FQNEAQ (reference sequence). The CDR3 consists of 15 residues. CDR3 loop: CASSRPKGSRLQAFF. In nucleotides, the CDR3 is TGTGCCAGCAGCCGCCCCAAGGGCAGTAGACTACAAGCTTTCTTT.

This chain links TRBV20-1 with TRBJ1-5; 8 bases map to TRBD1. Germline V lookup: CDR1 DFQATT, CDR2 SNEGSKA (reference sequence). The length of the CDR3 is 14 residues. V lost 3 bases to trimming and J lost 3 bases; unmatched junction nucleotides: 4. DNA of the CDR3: TGCAGTGCTAGTGCGGGACAGGTCAATCAGCCCCAGCATTTT. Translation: CSASAGQVNQPQHF.

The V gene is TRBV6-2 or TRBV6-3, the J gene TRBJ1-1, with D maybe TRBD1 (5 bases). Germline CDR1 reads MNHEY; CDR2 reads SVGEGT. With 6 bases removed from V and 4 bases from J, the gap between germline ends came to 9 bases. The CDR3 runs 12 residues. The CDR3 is CASSLGVTEAFF. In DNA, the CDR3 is TGTGCCAGCAGCCTAGGGGTCACTGAAGCTTTCTTT.

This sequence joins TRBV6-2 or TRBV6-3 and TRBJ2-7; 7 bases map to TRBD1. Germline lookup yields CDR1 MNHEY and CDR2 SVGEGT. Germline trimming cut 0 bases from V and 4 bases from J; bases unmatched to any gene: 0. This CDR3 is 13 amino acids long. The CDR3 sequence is CASSYSTGYEQYF. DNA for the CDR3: TGTGCCAGCAGTTACTCGACAGGGTACGAGCAGTACTTC.

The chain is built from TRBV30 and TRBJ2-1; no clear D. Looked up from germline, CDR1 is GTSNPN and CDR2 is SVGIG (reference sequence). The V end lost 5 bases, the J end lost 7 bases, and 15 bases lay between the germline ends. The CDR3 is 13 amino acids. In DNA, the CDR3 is TGTGCCTGGGGTTATCTCCAACGGAATGAGCAGTTCTTC. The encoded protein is CAWGYLQRNEQFF.

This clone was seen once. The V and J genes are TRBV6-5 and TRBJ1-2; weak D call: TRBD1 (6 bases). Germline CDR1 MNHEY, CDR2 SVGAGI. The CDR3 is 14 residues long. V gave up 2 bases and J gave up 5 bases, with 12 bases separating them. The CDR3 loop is CASSYHQGSYGYTF. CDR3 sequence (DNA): TGTGCCAGCAGTTACCACCAGGGGTCATATGGCTACACCTTC.